Sequencing of this T cell receptor beta chain was carried out in a study of T cell responses to AZD1222 COVID-19 vaccine. Study-wide results and caveats: Once two AZD1222 doses were given, Spike-specific TCR breadth and depth went up.

Only in-frame clones appear in the TCRdb table, and some are missing; sequencing was by immunoSEQ multiplex PCR. The sample consists of approximately 110,000 clones, 88% of them appearing once. Comments on this clone: The antigen is undetermined.

The origin of this receptor is an adult in good health. The sample consisted of peripheral blood, taken on day 0 of AZD1222 vaccination.

CDR3 amino acids: CASSLVPDRVVLSGNTIYF. The CDR3 DNA reads TGCGCCAGCAGCTTGGTCCCGGATCGAGTGGTCCTCTCTGGAAACACCATATATTTT. V is TRBV5-1 and J is TRBJ1-3, with D unresolved. Trimming stripped 0 bases from V and 0 bases from J, with 19 bases between. Germline lookup yields CDR1 SGHRS and CDR2 YFSETQ. This CDR3 contains 19 residues.